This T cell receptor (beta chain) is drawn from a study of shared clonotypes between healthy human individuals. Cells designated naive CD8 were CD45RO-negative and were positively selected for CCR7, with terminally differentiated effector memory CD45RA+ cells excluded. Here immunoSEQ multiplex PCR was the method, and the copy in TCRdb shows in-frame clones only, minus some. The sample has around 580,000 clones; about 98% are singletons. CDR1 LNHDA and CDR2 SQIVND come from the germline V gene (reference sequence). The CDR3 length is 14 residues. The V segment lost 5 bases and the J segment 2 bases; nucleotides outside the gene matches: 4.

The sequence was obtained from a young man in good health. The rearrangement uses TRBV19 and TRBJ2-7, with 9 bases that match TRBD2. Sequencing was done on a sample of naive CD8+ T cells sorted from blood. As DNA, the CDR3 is TGTGCCAGTAGTGCCCTAGCGGGGACCTACGAGCAGTACTTC. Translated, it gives CASSALAGTYEQYF.